The source of this TCR beta chain is a study of OX40 agonist ivuxolimab in advanced cancers. Study at large: Eligibility rules accepted prior anti-PD-1, anti-PD-L1 or anti-CTLA-4 therapy, and 30% to 40% had some. Three patients showed partial responses: one hepatocellular carcinoma and two cutaneous melanoma cases.

TCRdb's table, derived via immunoSEQ multiplex PCR, lists solely in-frame clones and lacks some. The repertoire includes about 24,000 clones, approximately 89% of them detected once, and roughly 15% sits in the top ten. Note on this clone: Antigen unknown.

Whole-study results and caveats: The average count of expanded clones was higher among CD8+ T cells than among CD4+. CD4+ and CD8+ T cells in blood underwent clonal expansion by week 6 at 0.1 to 3.0 mg/kg.

The V gene end was trimmed by 6 bases and the J gene end by 6 bases; junction bases not matched to a gene: 8. The length of the CDR3 is 13 residues. Per germline, CDR1 SQVTM and CDR2 ANQGSEA. Sequenced material: CD4+ or CD8+ T cells sorted from blood, taken in a trial of the OX40 agonist ivuxolimab. This chain links TRBV29-1 with TRBJ2-4; 7 bases map to TRBD1. This clonotype was obtained from an adult with an advanced solid tumor such as melanoma, head and neck, liver or kidney cancer. CDR3 loop: CSVSINRGNIQYF. The CDR3 region has the DNA TGCAGCGTGTCGATTAACAGGGGAAACATTCAGTACTTC.